This T cell receptor (beta chain) was captured in a study of blood T cell repertoires in COVID-19. Study overall: The United States, Italy and Spain provided the acute and convalescent COVID-19 samples.

The junction had 2 bases not matched to a gene; V was cut back by 1 base and J by 5 bases. Germline CDR1 SGHTS, CDR2 YDEGEE. This CDR3 has 15 amino acids. The cohort comprised adults aged roughly 18 to 90 years residing in approximately 25 US areas. In Cohort 3, a recovered donor had either two negative PCRs, clearance, or symptom resolution. Original processing methods: Researchers report that nucleated cell counts were estimated from reference gene primer amplification. Method: immunoSEQ multiplex PCR; TCRdb's copy keeps in-frame clones and lacks some. That table is the source of V, J and clone size, and D and trimming were worked out from the DNA. Of 300,000 or so clones detected, 90% appear once; the ten largest clones hold 1% to 1.3%.

The V gene is TRBV5-8, the J gene TRBJ2-1, with 11 bases identical to TRBD2. Sequencing input: PBMCs or T cells enriched from blood (not recorded which). This clonotype originated in a young woman who had recovered from COVID-19. CDR3 loop: CASSLLLAGDNEQFF. The CDR3, as DNA: TGTGCCAGCAGCTTGCTACTAGCGGGAGACAATGAGCAGTTCTTC.